The 20 T cell receptor beta chains presented below share a single source sample, sequenced in a study of human T cells and chemical hapten exposure. Indicated time point: patch test 3, about 24 weeks after DPC sensitization. Treatment here: therapeutic diphenylcyclopropenone sensitization with weekly scalp DPC. TCRdb passed the RACE reads through MiXCR, listing each CDR3 protein once. Of over 70,000 distinct CDR3 sequences in the sample, roughly 10% are singletons; the top ten hold 1.1%. The specimen comprised whole blood, sampled in connection with sensitization to the hapten diphenylcyclopropenone (DPC). The receptors derive from a woman under 40 with alopecia areata. Some clones in this sample may be carry-over from other donors' samples.

This clonotype was seen ten or more times. The chain employs TRBV12-3 or TRBV12-4 and TRBJ1-4; D gene unclear. V dropped 0 bases and J dropped 5 bases, with 10 bases sitting between them. The CDR3 totals 15 residues. CDR3 coding DNA: TGTGCCAGCAGTTTAGCGGGCAGACTGAATGAAAAACTGTTTTTT. It specifies CASSLAGRLNEKLFF.

This clonotype was seen ten or more times. V gene TRBV20-1 combines with J gene TRBJ2-1; 10 nucleotides agree with TRBD2. J was trimmed by 7 bases and V by 7 bases; bases with no gene match: 10. The CDR3 runs to 14 residues. From germline, CDR1 is DFQATT and CDR2 SNEGSKA (reference sequence). CDR3 loop: CSVQELAGKNEQFF. The CDR3, as DNA: TGCAGTGTTCAGGAACTAGCGGGGAAGAATGAGCAGTTCTTC.

The count of this clonotype is one. This chain connects TRBV28 to TRBJ2-4; no definite D call. The CDR3 sequence is 12 residues long. Trimming stripped 3 bases from V and 6 bases from J, with 6 bases between. Germline assignment: CDR1 MDHEN and CDR2 SYDVKM. CDR3 protein: CASSLMTNIQYF. The CDR3 coding sequence is TGTGCCAGCAGTTTGATGACAAACATTCAGTACTTC.

This clonotype was seen at least ten times. This chain connects TRBV6-6 to TRBJ2-3; 8 bases align to TRBD2. CDR3 length equals 16 residues. Germline trimming cut 7 bases from V and 2 bases from J; bases unmatched to any gene: 11. The germline gives CDR1 MNHNY, CDR2 SVGAGI (reference sequence). The chain's CDR3 is CASISGVAGNTDTQYF. The CDR3 DNA sequence: TGTGCCAGCATCTCAGGGGTAGCGGGAAACACAGATACGCAGTATTTT.

This clonotype was recorded a few times. V and J are TRBV2 and TRBJ2-5; no definite D call. The CDR3 consists of 12 residues. Germline V gives CDR1 SNHLY, CDR2 FYNNEI. Trimming pared 2 bases from V and 4 bases from J, leaving 5 bases between. The CDR3 DNA sequence: TGTGCCAGCAGTGAATTAAGAGAGACCCAGTACTTC. It encodes CASSELRETQYF.

This clonotype was seen only a few times. V gene TRBV11-1 combines with J gene TRBJ2-2, with a possible D match to TRBD1 (5 bases). V lost 0 bases, J lost 6 bases, and 14 bases lay in between. This CDR3 region has 16 residues. Germline lookup yields CDR1 SGHAT and CDR2 FQDESV (reference sequence). CDR3 residues: CASSLAPAAGPGELFF. CDR3 nucleotides: TGTGCCAGCAGCTTAGCCCCCGCGGCAGGGCCCGGGGAGCTGTTTTTT. Full variable domain (missing parts from reference TRBV11-1 and TRBJ2-2): EAEVAQSPRYKITEKSQAVAFWCDPISGHATLYWYRQILGQGPELLVQFQDESVVDDSQLPKDRFSAERLKGVDSTLKIQPAELGDSAMYLCASSLAPAAGPGELFFGEGSRLTVL.

This clonotype was picked up a small number of times. The chain joins TRBV7-9 to TRBJ1-1, with D unclear. The CDR3 covers 14 residues. Trimming removed 4 bases at V and 7 bases at J, with 16 bases between. Per the germline V gene, CDR1 is SEHNR and CDR2 is FQNEAQ (reference sequence). CDR3 region: CASSSEVWRIEAFF. Here the CDR3 DNA reads TGTGCCAGCAGCTCCGAGGTCTGGAGGATTGAAGCTTTCTTT.

This chain uses TRBV4-2 with TRBJ2-3, with D uncertain. The CDR3 runs 15 residues. The germline V gene has CDR1 LGHNA and CDR2 YNFKEQ. V gave up 1 base and J gave up 2 bases, with 10 bases separating them. The CDR3 here is CASSQVGDNTDTQYF. The CDR3 nucleotides read TGTGCCAGCAGCCAAGTGGGCGACAACACAGATACGCAGTATTTT.

This clonotype was seen many times. The CDR3 protein is CASTASEGEKLFF. In DNA, the CDR3 is TGTGCCTCTACGGCCTCAGAGGGTGAAAAACTGTTTTTT. V is TRBV6-5 and J is TRBJ1-4; D remains unclear. Germline V gene sequence: CDR1 MNHEY, CDR2 SVGAGI. The ends were cut back, 11 bases at V and 7 bases at J, with 17 bases in the middle. The CDR3 is made up of 13 amino acids.

The chain employs TRBV7-6 and TRBJ2-3, with D perhaps matching TRBD2 (5 bases). In germline, CDR1 is SGHVS, CDR2 FNYEAQ. Trimming removed 4 bases from V and 6 bases from J, with 14 bases in between. The CDR3 runs to 14 residues. The CDR3 reads CASSSAAPLDTQYF. The CDR3 nucleotides read TGTGCCAGCAGCTCAGCGGCCCCGCTGGATACGCAGTATTTT.

This clonotype was counted a few times. V usage is TRBV4-1 and J usage is TRBJ2-7, with D unclear. This CDR3 region has 15 residues. Per germline, CDR1 MGHRA and CDR2 YSYEKL. Deletions cut 1 base from V and 3 bases from J, with 13 bases between. CDR3 sequence: CASSQAVAGGYEQYV. CDR3 nucleotide sequence: TGCGCCAGCAGCCAAGCGGTAGCCGGCGGCTACGAGCAGTACGTC.

Many counts were recorded for this clonotype. The chain employs TRBV14 and TRBJ2-6; 7 bases align to TRBD1. CDR1 and CDR2 from the germline V gene are SGHDN and FVKESK. This CDR3 has 17 residues. J gave up 1 base and V 5 bases, and 8 bases lay outside the gene matches. CDR3 nucleotide sequence: TGTGCCAGCAGCGCACCGGGACAGTTGTCTGGGGCCAACGTCCTGACTTTC. Translating it yields CASSAPGQLSGANVLTF.

This clonotype was found many times. J is TRBJ1-1 and V is TRBV6-6; no clear D. This CDR3 comprises 13 residues. Trimming cost V 6 bases and J 0 bases, with 8 bases left between them. Germline V CDR1 and CDR2: MNHNY, SVGAGI (reference sequence). CDR3: CASSGEMNTEAFF. The CDR3, as DNA: TGTGCCAGCAGCGGGGAAATGAACACTGAAGCTTTCTTT.

This clonotype has ten or more counts. The chain employs TRBV20-1 and TRBJ2-3; D may be TRBD1 (5 bases). Deletions cut 6 bases from V and 11 bases from J, with 18 bases between. From germline, CDR1 is DFQATT and CDR2 SNEGSKA (reference sequence). The CDR3 spans 12 residues. CDR3 nucleotides: TGCAGTGCCGAGCGACGGACAACCTTGCAGTATTTT. Amino acids: CSAERRTTLQYF.

The V call is TRBV30, the J call TRBJ1-1; the D gene is possibly TRBD1 (5 bases). The V end lost 7 bases, the J end lost 4 bases, and 22 bases lay between the germline ends. The CDR3 runs 15 residues. The germline CDR1 and CDR2 sequences are GTSNPN and SVGIG (reference sequence). The CDR3 nucleotides read TGTGCCTATTCTAGGGGAAAGGGGACGGTCACTGAAGCTTTCTTT. Amino acid sequence: CAYSRGKGTVTEAFF.

Worth noting for this clonotype: Given a much more abundant clone one base away, this may be a read error. The V call is TRBV28, the J call TRBJ1-1; D is uncertain. CDR3 length equals 14 residues. Germline lookup yields CDR1 MDHEN and CDR2 SYDVKM. V was cut by 5 bases and J by 1 base, with 11 bases left in between. The CDR3 DNA sequence: TGTGCCAGCAGTCCCACCCCTACGAACACTGAAGCTTTCTTT. This sequence encodes CASSPTPTNTEAFF.

This clonotype was picked up many times. This chain uses TRBV28 with TRBJ1-5; D is unresolved. The CDR3 length is 13 residues. Germline V CDR1 and CDR2: MDHEN, SYDVKM. V lost 6 bases, J lost 4 bases, and 10 bases lay in between. In DNA form, the CDR3 reads TGTGCCAGCAGCCTGCCCAGTAATCAGCCCCAGCATTTT. This gives the protein CASSLPSNQPQHF. The whole variable domain, filled in from reference TRBV28 and TRBJ1-5, reads DVKVTQSSRYLVKRTGEKVFLECVQDMDHENMFWYRQDPGLGLRLIYFSYDVKMKEKGDIPEGYSVSREKKERFSLILESASTNQTSMYLCASSLPSNQPQHFGDGTRLSIL.

This clonotype was found many times. The V gene is TRBV6-4, the J gene TRBJ2-1; D is unresolved. V gave up 3 bases and J gave up 2 bases, with 14 bases separating them. The germline V gene has CDR1 MRHNA and CDR2 SNTAGT. This CDR3 has 16 residues. This CDR3 reads CASSDSMGNPYNEQFF. For the CDR3, the DNA is TGTGCCAGCAGTGATAGCATGGGGAATCCCTACAATGAGCAGTTCTTC.

This clonotype appeared many times. The chain has TRBV18 and TRBJ1-5; weak D call: TRBD1 (5 bases). Germline CDR1 is KGHSH and CDR2 is LQKENI. V shed 5 bases and J shed 0 bases, with 23 bases lying between them. CDR3 length: 19 residues. This chain's CDR3 is CASSATGNYLTDSNQPQHF. CDR3 coding DNA: TGTGCCAGCTCAGCTACAGGAAACTACCTCACGGATAGCAATCAGCCCCAGCATTTT. The whole variable domain, filled in from reference TRBV18 and TRBJ1-5, reads NAGVMQNPRHLVRRRGQEARLRCSPMKGHSHVYWYRQLPEEGLKFMVYLQKENIIDESGMPKERFSAEFPKEGPSILRIQQVVRGDSAAYFCASSATGNYLTDSNQPQHFGDGTRLSIL.

This clonotype was seen more than once but under ten times. The chain is built from TRBV4-2 and TRBJ1-5; 10 positions match TRBD1. Germline-derived CDR1 and CDR2 are LGHNA and YNFKEQ. J was trimmed by 4 bases and V by 3 bases; bases with no gene match: 6. The CDR3 length is 16 residues. In DNA form, the CDR3 reads TGTGCCAGCAGCCAGGGGACAGGGGACAGTAATCAGCCCCAGCATTTT. Translation gives CASSQGTGDSNQPQHF.